Listed below are T cell receptor beta chains from one sample, sequenced in a study of Graves' ophthalmopathy and Graves' hyperthyroidism. TCRdb passed the multiplex PCR reads through MiXCR, listing each CDR3 protein once. The sample lists 150,000 to 200,000 distinct CDR3 sequences, under 45% seen once, with less than 9.5% in the top ten. Sequences were obtained from peripheral blood. Receptor source: a man aged 25 to 40 with Graves' ophthalmopathy. Each CDR3 is given with its conserved first and last residue. The order of the fields is V gene, D gene, J gene, clone size, CDR3 DNA, CDR3 protein. A D gene is named only where the DNA matches it firmly. Part of the rows lack a size; the others show once, few, many or a class for expanded clones.

v_call: TRBV7-2; d_call: .; j_call: TRBJ2-7; clone_size: many; cdr3_nt: TGTGCCAGCAGCTTGCATACGCCAGGGAACTACGGGCAGTACTTC; cdr3_aa: CASSLHTPGNYGQYF
v_call: TRBV7-2; d_call: .; j_call: TRBJ2-5; clone_size: .; cdr3_nt: TGTGCCAGCAGCTTAGATCCAGGAGAGACCCAGTACTTC; cdr3_aa: CASSLDPGETQYF
v_call: TRBV7-2; d_call: .; j_call: TRBJ2-5; clone_size: many; cdr3_nt: TGTGCCAGCAGCTTCGGGTCCCAAGAGACCCAGTACTTC; cdr3_aa: CASSFGSQETQYF
v_call: TRBV6-2/TRBV6-3; d_call: .; j_call: TRBJ1-1; clone_size: .; cdr3_nt: TGTGCCAGCACCAAGGGGGGTTGGAAGGCTGAAGCTTTCTTT; cdr3_aa: CASTKGGWKAEAFF
v_call: TRBV11-2; d_call: .; j_call: TRBJ1-1; clone_size: few; cdr3_nt: TGTGCCAGCAGCTTAGAATTCGGCAAACTGAACACTGAAGCTTTCTTT; cdr3_aa: CASSLEFGKLNTEAFF
v_call: TRBV15; d_call: .; j_call: TRBJ1-5; clone_size: .; cdr3_nt: TGTGCCACCAGCAGCCCCGGGAGCAATCAGCCCCAGCATTTT; cdr3_aa: CATSSPGSNQPQHF
v_call: TRBV11-1; d_call: .; j_call: TRBJ1-2; clone_size: many; cdr3_nt: TGTGCCAGCAGCCCAGCCGAGGGGCGGAGGGGCTACACCTTC; cdr3_aa: CASSPAEGRRGYTF
v_call: TRBV30; d_call: .; j_call: TRBJ2-7; clone_size: many; cdr3_nt: TGTGCCTGGAGAGGGCCCTACGAGCAGTACTTC; cdr3_aa: CAWRGPYEQYF
v_call: TRBV4-1; d_call: .; j_call: TRBJ1-1; clone_size: .; cdr3_nt: TGCGCCAGCAGCCAAGAATCGGGAGACACTGAAGCTTTCTTT; cdr3_aa: CASSQESGDTEAFF
v_call: TRBV28; d_call: TRBD1; j_call: TRBJ1-2; clone_size: many; cdr3_nt: TGTGCCAGCAGTTTATCGGCCGGTGGGGGGGCTCTGACAGGGGGCGCTGGCTACACCTTC; cdr3_aa: CASSLSAGGGALTGGAGYTF
v_call: TRBV6-1; d_call: .; j_call: TRBJ1-4; clone_size: .; cdr3_nt: TGTGCCAGCAGGGTAGAAAATGAAAAACTGTTTTTT; cdr3_aa: CASRVENEKLFF
v_call: TRBV2; d_call: .; j_call: TRBJ2-2; clone_size: .; cdr3_nt: TGTGCCAGCAGACTTGGGACGGACACCGGGGAGCTGTTTTTT; cdr3_aa: CASRLGTDTGELFF
v_call: TRBV6-1; d_call: .; j_call: TRBJ2-5; clone_size: .; cdr3_nt: TGTGCCAGCAGTACCAATCGCGAGACCCAGTACTTC; cdr3_aa: CASSTNRETQYF
v_call: TRBV28; d_call: .; j_call: TRBJ1-5; clone_size: few; cdr3_nt: TGTGCCAGCAGTTTAACCCAGCCCCAGCATTTT; cdr3_aa: CASSLTQPQHF
v_call: TRBV11-2; d_call: TRBD2; j_call: TRBJ2-5; clone_size: many; cdr3_nt: TGTGCCAGCAGCTCCTTAGCGGGAGGCCAAGAGACCCAGTACTTC; cdr3_aa: CASSSLAGGQETQYF
v_call: TRBV12-3/TRBV12-4; d_call: TRBD1; j_call: TRBJ1-2; clone_size: many; cdr3_nt: TGTGCCAGCAGCGCTCACAGGGGGCGGTTCTATGGCTACACCTTC; cdr3_aa: CASSAHRGRFYGYTF
v_call: TRBV6-5; d_call: TRBD2; j_call: TRBJ2-7; clone_size: .; cdr3_nt: TGTGCCAGCAGTTACGGACCTTGGGCTAGCGGGGTCTACGAGCAGTACTTC; cdr3_aa: CASSYGPWASGVYEQYF
v_call: TRBV6-2/TRBV6-3; d_call: TRBD2; j_call: TRBJ2-7; clone_size: many; cdr3_nt: TGTGCCAGCCTCTCCCCTCGAGCGGGGGCTATAGAGCAGTACTTC; cdr3_aa: CASLSPRAGAIEQYF
v_call: TRBV6-2/TRBV6-3; d_call: .; j_call: TRBJ2-5; clone_size: .; cdr3_nt: TGTGCCAGCAGTTACTCTCGGCAGCAGACCCAGTACTTC; cdr3_aa: CASSYSRQQTQYF
v_call: TRBV6-5; d_call: TRBD1; j_call: TRBJ1-1; clone_size: few; cdr3_nt: TGTGCCAGCATTAGACAGGGGACCCTGAACACTGAAGCTTTCTTT; cdr3_aa: CASIRQGTLNTEAFF
v_call: TRBV6-5; d_call: .; j_call: TRBJ2-7; clone_size: many; cdr3_nt: TGTGCCAGTCAGCGGAAAGGGGAATCCTACGAGCAGTACTTC; cdr3_aa: CASQRKGESYEQYF
v_call: TRBV12-3/TRBV12-4; d_call: TRBD1; j_call: TRBJ2-5; clone_size: few; cdr3_nt: TGTGCCAGCAGCCGACAGGGGCCATGGGAGACCCAGTACTTC; cdr3_aa: CASSRQGPWETQYF
v_call: TRBV4-3; d_call: .; j_call: TRBJ2-5; clone_size: many; cdr3_nt: TGCGCCAGCAGCCTTAGGGACCGGCCGGGAGAGACCCAGTACTTC; cdr3_aa: CASSLRDRPGETQYF
v_call: TRBV7-8; d_call: .; j_call: TRBJ2-5; clone_size: once; cdr3_nt: TGTGCCAGCAAGAGATTCCAAACAGACCAAGAGACCCAGTACTTC; cdr3_aa: CASKRFQTDQETQYF
v_call: TRBV10-3; d_call: TRBD1; j_call: TRBJ2-7; clone_size: many; cdr3_nt: TGTGCCACTGGCGAGGGACAGGGGGGGGAGCAGTACTTC; cdr3_aa: CATGEGQGGEQYF
v_call: TRBV12-3/TRBV12-4; d_call: .; j_call: TRBJ2-5; clone_size: medium-sized; cdr3_nt: TGTGCCAGCAGTCCTTCGCGAGAGACCCAGTACTTC; cdr3_aa: CASSPSRETQYF
v_call: TRBV6-1; d_call: .; j_call: TRBJ2-6; clone_size: .; cdr3_nt: TGTGCCAGCAGGGCCAGCGCAATAGTCGGGGCCAACGTCCTGACTTTC; cdr3_aa: CASRASAIVGANVLTF
v_call: TRBV4-2; d_call: TRBD2; j_call: TRBJ2-5; clone_size: many; cdr3_nt: TGTGCCAGCAGCCCAGATACGTCGGGAGGGAAAGAGACCCAGTACTTC; cdr3_aa: CASSPDTSGGKETQYF
v_call: TRBV28; d_call: TRBD2; j_call: TRBJ2-7; clone_size: many; cdr3_nt: TGTGCCAGCAGTTTATACAGCGGGAGCTCCTACGAGCAGTACTTC; cdr3_aa: CASSLYSGSSYEQYF
v_call: TRBV10-3; d_call: TRBD2; j_call: TRBJ2-4; clone_size: many; cdr3_nt: TGTGCCATCAGGGGGGAGGGGCAAAACATTCAGTACTTC; cdr3_aa: CAIRGEGQNIQYF
v_call: TRBV12-3/TRBV12-4; d_call: TRBD2; j_call: TRBJ2-7; clone_size: many; cdr3_nt: TGTGCCAGCAGAGGGACTAGCGGCCTCTACGAGCAGTACTTC; cdr3_aa: CASRGTSGLYEQYF
v_call: TRBV11-1; d_call: .; j_call: TRBJ2-7; clone_size: .; cdr3_nt: TGTGCCAGCAGCTTAGCATGGACAGTTCCCCACGAGCAGTACTTC; cdr3_aa: CASSLAWTVPHEQYF
v_call: TRBV4-3; d_call: TRBD1; j_call: TRBJ2-7; clone_size: .; cdr3_nt: TGCGCCAGCAGCCAAGATGCGCCGGGACAGGGGATTTACGAGCAGTACTTC; cdr3_aa: CASSQDAPGQGIYEQYF
v_call: TRBV30; d_call: .; j_call: TRBJ1-1; clone_size: many; cdr3_nt: TGTGCCTGGAGTGTCCCCGGATTTGCGAACACTGAAGCTTTCTTT; cdr3_aa: CAWSVPGFANTEAFF
v_call: TRBV15; d_call: .; j_call: TRBJ2-4; clone_size: .; cdr3_nt: TGTGCCACCAGCAGATTTGGACAGTTAGACATTCAGTACTTC; cdr3_aa: CATSRFGQLDIQYF
v_call: TRBV6-5; d_call: .; j_call: TRBJ2-7; clone_size: .; cdr3_nt: TGTGCCAGCAGTTACGGGGGGCCTCTCTCCTACGAGCAGTACTTC; cdr3_aa: CASSYGGPLSYEQYF